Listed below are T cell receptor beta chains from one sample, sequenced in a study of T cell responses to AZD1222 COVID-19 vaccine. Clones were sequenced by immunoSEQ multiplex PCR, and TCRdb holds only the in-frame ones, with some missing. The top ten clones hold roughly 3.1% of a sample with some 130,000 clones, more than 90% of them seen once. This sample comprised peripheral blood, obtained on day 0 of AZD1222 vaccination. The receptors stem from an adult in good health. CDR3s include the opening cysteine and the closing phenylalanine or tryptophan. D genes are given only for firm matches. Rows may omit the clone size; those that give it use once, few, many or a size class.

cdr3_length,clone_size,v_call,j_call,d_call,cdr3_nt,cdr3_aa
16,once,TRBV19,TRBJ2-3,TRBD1,TGTGCCAGTAGTATCGTCGGGACAGGGGGCACAGATACGCAGTATTTT,CASSIVGTGGTDTQYF
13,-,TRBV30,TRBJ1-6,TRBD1,TGTGCCTGGCGTGACAGGGGAAATTCACCCCTCCACTTT,CAWRDRGNSPLHF
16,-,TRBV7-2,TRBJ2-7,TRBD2,TGTGCCAGCAGCTTAGGACGCGGGAGCCCCGTCGACGAGCAGTACTTC,CASSLGRGSPVDEQYF
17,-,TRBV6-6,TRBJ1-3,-,TGTGCCAGCAGTCCCCTCAGTGCTCGGAGCCCTGGAAACACCATATATTTT,CASSPLSARSPGNTIYF
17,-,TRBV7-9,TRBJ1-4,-,TGTGCCAGCAGCTTAGCGCGTTCCAACCCGACTAATGAAAAACTGTTTTTT,CASSLARSNPTNEKLFF
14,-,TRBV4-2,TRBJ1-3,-,TGTGCCAGCAGCCAGAGTTCCAGCGGTGATACCATATATTTT,CASSQSSSGDTIYF
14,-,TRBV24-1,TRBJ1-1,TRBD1,TGTGCCGCCCCGGGACAGGGCTCGAACACTGAAGCTTTCTTT,CAAPGQGSNTEAFF
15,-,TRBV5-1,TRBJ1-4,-,TGCGCCAGCAGCTCCGGAGGCCTGCATAATGAAAAACTGTTTTTT,CASSSGGLHNEKLFF
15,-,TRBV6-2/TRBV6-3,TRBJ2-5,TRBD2,TGTGCCAGCAGTTACCCCCAGCGGGAGAGCGGGACCCAGTACTTC,CASSYPQRESGTQYF
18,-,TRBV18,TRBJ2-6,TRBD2,TGTGCCAGCTCACCACCGGCGGGAGGCCTCTCTGGGGCCAACGTCCTGACTTTC,CASSPPAGGLSGANVLTF
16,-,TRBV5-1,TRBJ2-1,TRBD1,TGCGCCAGCAGCTACCACGGGACAGGGGAATACAATGAGCAGTTCTTC,CASSYHGTGEYNEQFF
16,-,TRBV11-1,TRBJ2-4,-,TGTGCCAGCAGCTTAATGCAAGATACAGCCAAAAACATTCAGTACTTC,CASSLMQDTAKNIQYF
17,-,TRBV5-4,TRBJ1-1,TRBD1,TGTGCCAGCAGCCCGGGACAGGGGGCGTTTTCGGACACTGAAGCTTTCTTT,CASSPGQGAFSDTEAFF
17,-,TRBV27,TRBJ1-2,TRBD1,TGTGCCAGCAGTTTATTCGGGTCCGTCCAGGGGGCGCTTGGCTACACCTTC,CASSLFGSVQGALGYTF